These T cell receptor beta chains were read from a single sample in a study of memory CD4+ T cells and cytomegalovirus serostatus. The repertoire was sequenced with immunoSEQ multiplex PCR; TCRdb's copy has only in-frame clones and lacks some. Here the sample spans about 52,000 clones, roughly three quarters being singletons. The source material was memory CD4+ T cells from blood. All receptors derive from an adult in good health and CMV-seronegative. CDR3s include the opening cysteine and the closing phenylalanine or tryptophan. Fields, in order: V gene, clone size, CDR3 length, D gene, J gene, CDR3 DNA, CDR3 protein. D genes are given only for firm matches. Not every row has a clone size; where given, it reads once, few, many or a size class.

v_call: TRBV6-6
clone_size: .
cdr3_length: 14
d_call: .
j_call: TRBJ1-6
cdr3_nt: TGTGCCAGCAGTTACGGTCAGGGTTATTCACCCCTCCACTTT
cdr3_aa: CASSYGQGYSPLHF

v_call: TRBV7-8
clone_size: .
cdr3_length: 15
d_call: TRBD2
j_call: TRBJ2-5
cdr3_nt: TGTGCCAGCAGCTTAGGAAGCGGGGGGTTTGAGACCCAGTACTTC
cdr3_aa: CASSLGSGGFETQYF

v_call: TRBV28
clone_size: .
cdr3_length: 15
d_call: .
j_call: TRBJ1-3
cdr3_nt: TGTGCCAGCAGGTCCCAAAACTACTCTGGAAACACCATATATTTT
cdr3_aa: CASRSQNYSGNTIYF

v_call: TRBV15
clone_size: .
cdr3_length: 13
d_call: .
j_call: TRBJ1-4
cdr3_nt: TGTGCCACCAGCAGAGGGACTCGGGAGGAACTGTTTTTT
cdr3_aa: CATSRGTREELFF

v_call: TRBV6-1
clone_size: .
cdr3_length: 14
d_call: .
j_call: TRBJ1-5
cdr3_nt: TGTGCCAGCAGTGAAGCTATGGGTCCTCAGCCCCAGCATTTT
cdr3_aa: CASSEAMGPQPQHF

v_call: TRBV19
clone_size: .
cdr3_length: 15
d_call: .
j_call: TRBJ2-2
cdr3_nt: TGTGCCAGTAATATCGGAAGTACGACGACCGGGGAGCTGTTTTTT
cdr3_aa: CASNIGSTTTGELFF

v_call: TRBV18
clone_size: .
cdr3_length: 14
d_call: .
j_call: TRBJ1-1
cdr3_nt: TGTGCCAGCTCAGGCGCAGGACAGAACACTGAAGCTTTCTTT
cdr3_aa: CASSGAGQNTEAFF

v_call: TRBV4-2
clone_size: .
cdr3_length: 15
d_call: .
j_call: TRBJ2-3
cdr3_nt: TGTGCCAGCAGCCCACGGGACGGCGGGGCGGATACGCAGTATTTT
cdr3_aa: CASSPRDGGADTQYF

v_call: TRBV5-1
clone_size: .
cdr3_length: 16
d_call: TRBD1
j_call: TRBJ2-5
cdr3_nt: TGCGCCAGCAGCTTGGCGGACAGGGTCGGGGGAGAGACCCAGTACTTC
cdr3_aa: CASSLADRVGGETQYF

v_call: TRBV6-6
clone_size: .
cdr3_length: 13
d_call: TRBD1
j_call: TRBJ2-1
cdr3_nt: TGTGCCAGCAGTCCCGACAGGGGCTGGGAGCAGTTCTTC
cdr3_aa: CASSPDRGWEQFF

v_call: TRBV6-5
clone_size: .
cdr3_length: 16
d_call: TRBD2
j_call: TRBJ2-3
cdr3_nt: TGTGCCAGCAGTTATTCTAGCGGGGGTAGCACAGATACGCAGTATTTT
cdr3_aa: CASSYSSGGSTDTQYF

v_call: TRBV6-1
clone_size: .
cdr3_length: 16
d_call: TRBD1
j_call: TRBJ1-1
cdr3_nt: TGTGCCATCAGTGGACAGGGGGACTGGAGGAACACTGAAGCTTTCTTT
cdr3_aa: CAISGQGDWRNTEAFF

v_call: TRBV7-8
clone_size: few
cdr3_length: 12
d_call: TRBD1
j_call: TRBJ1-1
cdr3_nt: TGTGCCAGCAGCTTACAGGACAGGGAAGCTTTCTTT
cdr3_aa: CASSLQDREAFF

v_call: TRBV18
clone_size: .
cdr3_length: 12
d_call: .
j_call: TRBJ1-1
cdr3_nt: TGTGCCAGCTCACGTACTAACACTGAAGCTTTCTTT
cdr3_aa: CASSRTNTEAFF

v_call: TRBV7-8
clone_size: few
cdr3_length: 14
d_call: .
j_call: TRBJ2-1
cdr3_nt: TGTGCCAGCAGCTTGGGCCCAATCTACAATGAGCAGTTCTTC
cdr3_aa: CASSLGPIYNEQFF

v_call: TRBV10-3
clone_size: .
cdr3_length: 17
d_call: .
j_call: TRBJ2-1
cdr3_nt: TGTGCCATCAGTGAAATGGGGATAGATCGGTCAGATGGGCAGCAGTTCTTC
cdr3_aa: CAISEMGIDRSDGQQFF

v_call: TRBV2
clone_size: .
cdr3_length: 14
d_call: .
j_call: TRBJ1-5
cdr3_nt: TGTGCCAGCAGTGATTCGGGTTTACATCAGCCCCAGCATTTT
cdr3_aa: CASSDSGLHQPQHF

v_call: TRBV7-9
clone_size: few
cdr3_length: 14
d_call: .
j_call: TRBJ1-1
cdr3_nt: TGTGCCAGCAGCTTTGGACAGCAGAACACTGAAGCTTTCTTT
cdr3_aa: CASSFGQQNTEAFF

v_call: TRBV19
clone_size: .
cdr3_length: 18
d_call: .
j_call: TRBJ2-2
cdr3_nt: TGTGCCAGTAGTATAGTTTACTGGCGGGACAGGAACACCGGGGAGCTGTTTTTT
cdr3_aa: CASSIVYWRDRNTGELFF

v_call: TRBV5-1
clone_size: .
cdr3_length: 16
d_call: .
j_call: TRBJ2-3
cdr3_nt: TGCGCCAGCAGCTTCGGCGATGGGCGGGGCACAGATACGCAGTATTTT
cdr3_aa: CASSFGDGRGTDTQYF

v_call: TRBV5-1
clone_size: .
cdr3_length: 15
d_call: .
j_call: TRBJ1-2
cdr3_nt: TGCGCCAGCAGCTTCCGGGACGGGATTAACTATGGCTACACCTTC
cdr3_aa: CASSFRDGINYGYTF

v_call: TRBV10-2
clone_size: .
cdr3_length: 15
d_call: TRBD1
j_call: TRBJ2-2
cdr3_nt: TGCGCCAGCAGGGGACAGGGGGCTACCACCGGGGAGCTGTTTTTT
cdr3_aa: CASRGQGATTGELFF

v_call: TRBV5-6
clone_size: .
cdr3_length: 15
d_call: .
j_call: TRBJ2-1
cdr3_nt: TGTGCCAGCAGCGGGCCTCCGAGCTCCTACAATGAGCAGTTCTTC
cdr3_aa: CASSGPPSSYNEQFF

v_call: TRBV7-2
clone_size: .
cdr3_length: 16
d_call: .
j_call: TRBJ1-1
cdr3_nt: TGTGCCAGCAGCTTACCCCGGATGGGGGGTGGGGCTGAAGCTTTCTTT
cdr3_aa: CASSLPRMGGGAEAFF

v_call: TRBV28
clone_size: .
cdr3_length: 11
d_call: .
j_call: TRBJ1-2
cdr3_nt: TGTGCCAGCAATAGTCGGTATGGCTACACCTTC
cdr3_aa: CASNSRYGYTF

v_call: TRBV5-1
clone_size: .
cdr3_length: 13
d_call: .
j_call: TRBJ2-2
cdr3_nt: TGCGCCAGCGGTTCTCATAACACCGGGGAGCTGTTTTTT
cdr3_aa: CASGSHNTGELFF

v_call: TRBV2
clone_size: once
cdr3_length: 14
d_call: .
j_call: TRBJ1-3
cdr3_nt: TGTGCCTGTACCGGGACCGCCTCAGGAAACACCATATATTTT
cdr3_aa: CACTGTASGNTIYF

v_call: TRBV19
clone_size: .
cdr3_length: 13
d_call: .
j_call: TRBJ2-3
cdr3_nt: TGTGCCAGTAAATATGTCGGCACAGATACGCAGTATTTT
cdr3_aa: CASKYVGTDTQYF

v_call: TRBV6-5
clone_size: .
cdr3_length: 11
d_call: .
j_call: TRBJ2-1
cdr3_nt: TGTGCCAGCAGTTACCAGGCTAAGCAGTTCTTC
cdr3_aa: CASSYQAKQFF

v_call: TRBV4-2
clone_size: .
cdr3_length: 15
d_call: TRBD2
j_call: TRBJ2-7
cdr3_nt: TGTGCCAGCAGCCGTCCGGGACTAGCTTTCCTCGAGCAGTACTTC
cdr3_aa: CASSRPGLAFLEQYF

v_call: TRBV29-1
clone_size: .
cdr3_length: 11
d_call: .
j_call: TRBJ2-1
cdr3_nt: TGCAGCGTTTCCCACAGCAATGAGCAGTTCTTC
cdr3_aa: CSVSHSNEQFF

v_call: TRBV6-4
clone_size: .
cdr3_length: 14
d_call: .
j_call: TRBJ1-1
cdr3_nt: TGTGCCAGCAGTGAAACAGGGCATCGCACTGAAGCTTTCTTT
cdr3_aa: CASSETGHRTEAFF

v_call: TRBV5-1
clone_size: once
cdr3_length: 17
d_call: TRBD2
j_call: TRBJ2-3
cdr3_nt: TGCGCCAGCAGCTTCCGGCGGGGGGGCAAGAGTGCAGATACGCAGTATTTT
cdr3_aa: CASSFRRGGKSADTQYF

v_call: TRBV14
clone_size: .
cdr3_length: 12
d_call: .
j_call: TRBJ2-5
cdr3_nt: TGTGCCAGCAGCCAAGTAAGCCAGACCCAGTACTTC
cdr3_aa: CASSQVSQTQYF

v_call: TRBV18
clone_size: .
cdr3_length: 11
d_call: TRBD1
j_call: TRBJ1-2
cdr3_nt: TGTGCCAGCTCACCAGGACAGGGGTACACCTTC
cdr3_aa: CASSPGQGYTF

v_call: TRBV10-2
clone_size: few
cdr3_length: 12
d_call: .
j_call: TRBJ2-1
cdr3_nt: TGCGCCAGCATACGGGATTACAATGAGCAGTTCTTC
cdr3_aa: CASIRDYNEQFF

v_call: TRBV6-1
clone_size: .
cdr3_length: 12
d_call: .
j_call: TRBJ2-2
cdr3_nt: TGTGCCAGCAGTTCGAACACCGGGGAGCTGTTTTTT
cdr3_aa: CASSSNTGELFF

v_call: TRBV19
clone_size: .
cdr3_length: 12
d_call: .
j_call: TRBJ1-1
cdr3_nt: TGTGCCAGTAGCCTCAGGGACACTGAAGCTTTCTTT
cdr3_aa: CASSLRDTEAFF

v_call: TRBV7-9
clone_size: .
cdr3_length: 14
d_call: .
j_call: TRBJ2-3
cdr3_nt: TGTGCCAGCAGCTTTTCCGAGGTGACAGATACGCAGTATTTT
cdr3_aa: CASSFSEVTDTQYF

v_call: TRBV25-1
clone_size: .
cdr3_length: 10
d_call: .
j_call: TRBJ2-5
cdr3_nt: TGTGCCAGCAGTCGTGAGACCCAGTACTTC
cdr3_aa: CASSRETQYF

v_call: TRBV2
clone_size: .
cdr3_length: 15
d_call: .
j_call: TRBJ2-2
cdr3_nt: TGTGCCAGCGGCCGGACGGCCAGGGACACCGGGGAGCTGTTTTTT
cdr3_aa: CASGRTARDTGELFF

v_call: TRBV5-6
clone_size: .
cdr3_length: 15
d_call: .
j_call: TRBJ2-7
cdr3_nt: TGTGCCAGCAGCCCATCTTTCGCGCCCTACTACGAGCAGTACTTC
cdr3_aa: CASSPSFAPYYEQYF

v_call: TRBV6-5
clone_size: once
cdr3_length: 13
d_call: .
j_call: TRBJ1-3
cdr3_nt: TGTGCCAGCAGTTATGACTCTGGAAACACCATATATTTT
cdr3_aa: CASSYDSGNTIYF

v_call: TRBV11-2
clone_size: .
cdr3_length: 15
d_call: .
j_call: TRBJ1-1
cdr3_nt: TGTGCCAGCAGCTTAGATTCCCCTACTTTTACTGAAGCTTTCTTT
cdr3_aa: CASSLDSPTFTEAFF

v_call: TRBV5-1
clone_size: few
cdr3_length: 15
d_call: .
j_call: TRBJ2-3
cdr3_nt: TGCGCCAGCAGCTTGAGGGGGGTAAGCCCAGATACGCAGTATTTT
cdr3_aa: CASSLRGVSPDTQYF

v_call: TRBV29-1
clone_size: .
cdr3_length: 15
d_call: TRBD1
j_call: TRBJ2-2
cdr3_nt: TGCAGCGTTGAAGGCCGGACAGGGGTGGACGGGGAGCTGTTTTTT
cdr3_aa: CSVEGRTGVDGELFF

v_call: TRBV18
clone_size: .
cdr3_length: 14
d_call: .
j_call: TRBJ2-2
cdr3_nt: TGTGCCAGCTCACCACCAACAAACACCGGGGAGCTGTTTTTT
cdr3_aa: CASSPPTNTGELFF

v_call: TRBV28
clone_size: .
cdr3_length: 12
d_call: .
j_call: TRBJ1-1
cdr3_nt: TGTGCCAGCAGGACCCAGTTAGCTGAAGCTTTCTTT
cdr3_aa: CASRTQLAEAFF